One TCR beta chain is described in this entry. It lacks a known antigen. No quality values exist for individual bases; no much larger clone is one base distant. Genomic DNA was isolated from the sorted cells so that the TCRbeta CDR3 region could be sequenced. The immunoSEQ Assay was used to sequence the TCRbeta CDR3 regions. The clones in this table, taken by TCRdb from immuneACCESS, are in-frame only. Not every clone is retained; where verified, under half of the shortfall comes from an unresolved V gene, and the cause of the rest is unknown. The sample records 55,000 to 70,000 clones, around four fifths of which are singletons. The leading ten clones occupy about 3.1% of the sample. The trial excluded patients who had a history of autoimmune disease or were on systemic immunosuppression. Peripheral blood for TCR sequencing was drawn from every dose cohort at baseline, at cycle 4 day 1 and at cycle 7 day 1. Samples were obtained from an open-label, multicenter, first-in-human phase I dose-escalation trial of ivuxolimab. Adults with locally advanced or metastatic melanoma, renal cell carcinoma, hepatocellular carcinoma or head and neck squamous cell carcinoma were enrolled in the trial. Before TCR sequencing, CD4+ and CD8+ T cells were separately sorted from peripheral blood.

The data belong to a study of OX40 agonist ivuxolimab in advanced cancers. Concerning the study at large: The costimulatory receptor OX40 (CD134) was targeted by ivuxolimab, a fully human IgG2 agonistic monoclonal antibody. Intravenous ivuxolimab was administered to patients every 2 weeks at six dose levels: 0.01, 0.1, 0.3, 1.5, 3 and 10 mg/kg. Of the roughly 52 dose-escalation patients, hepatocellular carcinoma was present in about 20, melanoma in around 15, renal cell carcinoma in 9 and head and neck cancer in 9. In the dose-escalation cohort, over 65% of patients were male, and the mean age was approximately 60 years, with a range of 23 to 79. Patients were allowed to have had prior anti-PD-1, anti-PD-L1 or anti-CTLA-4 therapy, and 30% to 40% of the dose-escalation patients had previously received checkpoint inhibitors. Partial responses occurred in three dose-escalation patients, of whom one had hepatocellular carcinoma and two had cutaneous melanoma. The purpose of peripheral TCRbeta sequencing was to test whether ivuxolimab changed TCR sequence diversity and led to clonal T-cell expansion. The monotherapy dose-escalation portion (N ≈ 55 patients) of the phase I ivuxolimab trial is reported in the paper.

Relative to germline, V is 0 bases shorter and J is 9 bases shorter, with 12 bases between their ends. CDR1 is given as MGHRA and CDR2 as YSYEKL, both from the germline V gene. The CDR3 starts with the cysteine, ends with the phenylalanine, and has 14 residues. Only CDR3 DNA remains: 42 bases, in frame from the first base. What the work shows at the level of the full study, not this receptor alone: At doses of 0.1 to 3.0 mg/kg, clonal expansion of both CD4+ and CD8+ T cells in blood was seen between baseline and week 6. After ivuxolimab, CD8+ T cells had more expanded clones than CD4+ T cells on average. In the 0.1-3.0 mg/kg groups, partial responders had among the lowest normalized peripheral clonal expansion, particularly in CD8+ T cells. Low levels of normalized T-cell clonal expansion were also seen in some nonresponding patients. Antigen specificity was not determined for the clonally expanded peripheral T cells.

The source material was CD4+ or CD8+ T cells sorted from blood, sampled in a trial of the OX40 agonist ivuxolimab. This receptor was taken from an adult with an advanced solid tumor such as melanoma, head and neck, liver or kidney cancer. Recombination linked TRBV4-1 to TRBJ2-4; the D gene assignment is ambiguous. In nucleotides, the sequence is TGCGCCAGCAGCCAAGACTGGAGTTCCGGCATTCAGTACTTC. This yields the protein CASSQDWSSGIQYF.